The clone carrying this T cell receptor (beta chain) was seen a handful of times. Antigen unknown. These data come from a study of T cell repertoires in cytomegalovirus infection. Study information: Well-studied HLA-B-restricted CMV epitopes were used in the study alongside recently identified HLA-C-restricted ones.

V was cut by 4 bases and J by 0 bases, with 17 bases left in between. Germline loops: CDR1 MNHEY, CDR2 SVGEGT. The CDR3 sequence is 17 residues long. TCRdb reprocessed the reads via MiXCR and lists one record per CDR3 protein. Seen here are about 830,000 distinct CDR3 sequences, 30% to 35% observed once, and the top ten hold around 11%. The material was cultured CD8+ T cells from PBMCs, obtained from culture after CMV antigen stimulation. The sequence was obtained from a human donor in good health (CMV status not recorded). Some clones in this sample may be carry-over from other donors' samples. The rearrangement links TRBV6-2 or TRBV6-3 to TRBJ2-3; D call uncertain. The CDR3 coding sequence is TGTGCCAGCAGTTTTAACCCGGACCAATCGAGCACAGATACGCAGTATTTT. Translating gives CASSFNPDQSSTDTQYF.